This record concerns one T cell receptor beta chain sequence. What antigen it recognizes has not been identified. No quality values exist for individual bases; no much larger clone is one base distant. These data belong to a study of T cells after yellow fever vaccination (dated by TCRdb to between 2018 and 2021). Turning to the overall study: The SMART-Seq v4 Ultra Low Input RNA kit was used to prepare libraries from fractions with low cell numbers. To follow T-cell clones before and after primary and booster YFV17D yellow fever vaccination, bulk TCR alpha and beta repertoires were sequenced over time. The cohort comprised two healthy male donors, one aged 18 to 29 and one aged 30 to 40 years. Blood was collected at multiple timepoints before and after primary and secondary immunization, and bulk PBMC replicates and cell subsets were isolated.

General findings and caveats noted by the study authors: Most clones expanded after primary vaccination were re-detected after the booster (about 96% of CD4 and 88% of CD8), suggesting broad memory maintenance. The secondary T-cell response was found to be weaker but faster than the primary response, with a peak reached on day 5 rather than on day 15. A small share of clonotypes occurred in both CD4 and CD8 compartments, likely arising from convergent recombination. FACS-sorted repertoires could contain abundant contaminating clonotypes from the bulk population, so computational filtering was required. Only a couple of donors were included in the study, so the extent to which the findings can be generalized is limited.

V is cut by 7 bases and J by 1 base, and the space between the germline ends is 13 bases. From its cysteine to its phenylalanine, the CDR3 spans 13 amino acids. Only CDR3 DNA remains: 39 bases, in frame from the first base. CDR1 DFQATT and CDR2 SNEGSKA are derived from the germline V gene (reference sequence). In the paper's terms, the treatment or condition label means: live attenuated yellow fever vaccine strain. Two biological replicates of bulk PBMCs were collected at each blood-draw timepoint. PBMCs were isolated from peripheral blood using a standard Ficoll-Paque protocol. TriZol was used to extract RNA from bulk PBMCs, from CD4 and CD8 fractions, and from dextramer-positive and dextramer-negative fractions. Synthesis of TCR cDNA relied on 5'RACE template switching, a step that introduced a universal primer site along with unique molecular identifiers. Priming for cDNA synthesis came from both the TCR alpha and TCR beta constant segments. Libraries were amplified in two PCR steps, with sample barcodes and sequencing adapters added in the second step. Libraries were sequenced on Illumina HiSeq 2500 (2x100 bp) or NovaSeq (2x150 bp). Processing in the source paper ran as follows. MIGEC was used to demultiplex reads and collapse the reads into UMI consensus sequences, and MiXCR was used for V(D)J alignment. Clonotypes responding to the vaccine were identified with edgeR on replicate PBMC samples, with the criteria of FDR below 0.01 and a log2 fold change above 5 up to day 15. Bulk clonotypes were assigned CD4 or CD8 identity according to which sequenced CD4 or CD8 repertoire held them at higher abundance. TCRdb reprocessing: public reads trimmed at Q25 with fastp, clones called with MiXCR, in-frame beta chains kept. When rows share a CDR3 protein, they turn into one entry using the most common DNA and genes. The V and J calls, along with clone size, are taken from TCRdb and not from the paper's own processing. In all, the sample holds around 400,000 distinct CDR3 sequences, and more than 9% of those were seen once. More than 15% of the sample is in the top ten clones.

The sample here was PBMCs, taken on the day of the first yellow fever vaccination. The receptor's source is a man younger than 35 who received the YFV17D yellow fever vaccine. This sequence uses TRBV20-1 and TRBJ1-1; a confident D gene designation cannot be given. The bases are TGCAGTGTTATCCCCCCCCCGAACACTGAAGCTTTCTTT. This encodes CSVIPPPNTEAFF.